The 22 T cell receptor beta chains presented below share a single source sample, sequenced in a study of cytomegalovirus exposure and HLA in healthy donors. Primers for the PCR totalled 60 Vbeta and 13 Jbeta. Generated by immunoSEQ multiplex PCR, the TCRdb table keeps only in-frame clones and is missing some. The table includes under 200,000 clones, approximately 82% detected once. Sequenced material: PBMCs. The receptors derive from a woman between 18 and 29 years old in good health and CMV-seropositive.

The genes are TRBV4-1 and TRBJ1-1, with D possibly being TRBD1 (5 bases). This CDR3 region has 16 residues. The V gene's germline CDR1 is MGHRA and CDR2 YSYEKL. V lost 3 bases and J lost 9, with 23 bases in between. The CDR3 DNA sequence: TGCGCCAGCAGCCAGGAGGGGACGGCCAAACTCTTTCAAGCTTTCTTT. This gives the protein CASSQEGTAKLFQAFF.

This clone has a single count. This sequence joins TRBV6-6 and TRBJ2-3, with D perhaps TRBD2 (6 bases). The CDR3 extends over 15 amino acids. V gave up 5 bases and J gave up 1 base, with 13 bases separating them. Germline V gives CDR1 MNHNY, CDR2 SVGAGI (reference sequence). The CDR3 nucleotides are TGTGCCAGCAGTATGGCTAGCGTACGCACAGATACGCAGTATTTT. Encoded protein: CASSMASVRTDTQYF.

This clone was detected only once. This chain connects TRBV6-1 to TRBJ1-2; D remains ambiguous. The CDR3 consists of 14 residues. Trimming cost V 3 bases and J 0 bases, with 8 bases left between them. Germline lookup yields CDR1 MNHNS and CDR2 SASEGT. The CDR3, as DNA: TGTGCCAGCAGTGATGTAACAGCTAACTATGGCTACACCTTC. Its protein product is CASSDVTANYGYTF.

V gene TRBV7-3 combines with J gene TRBJ2-1; D not resolved. The CDR3 sequence is 15 residues long. Per the germline V gene, CDR1 is SGHTA and CDR2 is FQGTGA. Between the trimmed V and J ends, which lost 3 bases and 0 bases, there was a span of 9 bases. The CDR3 sequence: CASSLSGNSYNEQFF. CDR3 coding DNA: TGTGCCAGCAGCTTGTCAGGAAACTCCTACAATGAGCAGTTCTTC. Full variable domain (outside the CDR3, taken from reference TRBV7-3 and TRBJ2-1): GAGVSQTPSNKVTEKGKYVELRCDPISGHTALYWYRQSLGQGPEFLIYFQGTGAADDSGLPNDRFFAVRPEGSVSTLKIQRTERGDSAVYLCASSLSGNSYNEQFFGPGTRLTVL.

Details on this clone: One end of the junction fails to match germline, which may point to a read error. The chain links TRBV6-5 to TRBJ2-6, with a weak D call TRBD1 (5 bases). The germline CDR1 and CDR2 sequences are MNHEY and SVGAGI. The CDR3 is made up of 13 amino acids. In DNA form, the CDR3 reads TGTGCCAGCTGTTACTCTGGGGCCAACGGCCTGACTTTC. Translating gives CASCYSGANGLTF.

J is TRBJ2-1 and V is TRBV11-2, with D maybe TRBD1 (6 bases). Between the trimmed V and J ends, which lost 4 bases and 2 bases, there was a span of 21 bases. Looked up from germline, CDR1 is SGHAT and CDR2 is FQNNGV. The CDR3 covers 18 residues. This CDR3 reads CASSSAPHRDKTYNEQFF. For the CDR3, the DNA is TGTGCCAGCAGCTCTGCACCCCACAGGGACAAGACCTACAATGAGCAGTTCTTC.

The V gene is TRBV5-1, the J gene TRBJ1-1, with D hard to call. Germline CDR1 SGHRS, CDR2 YFSETQ. The CDR3 spans 13 residues. Trimming pared 2 bases from V and 1 base from J, leaving 6 bases between. The CDR3 nucleotides are TGCGCCAGCAGCTTTGGAGCGAACACTGAAGCTTTCTTT. Its protein is CASSFGANTEAFF.

The chain is built from TRBV29-1 and TRBJ2-1, with D maybe TRBD2 (6 bases). The CDR3 is made up of 15 amino acids. The germline V gene encodes CDR1 SQVTM and CDR2 ANQGSEA. V lost 5 bases and J lost 5, with 19 bases in between. The DNA for the CDR3 is TGCAGCGTTCGGAGGTTAGCGGAGGTAAACAATGAGCAGTTCTTC. This encodes CSVRRLAEVNNEQFF.

J is TRBJ1-2 and V is TRBV29-1, with TRBD1 matching 8 bases. The CDR3 is 12 residues long. Germline lookup yields CDR1 SQVTM and CDR2 ANQGSEA. V was pared by 3 bases and J by 8 bases, with 5 bases of the junction left unmatched. The CDR3 nucleotides are TGCAGCGTTGAGGAGACAGGGGACGGCTACACCTTC. Translating it yields CSVEETGDGYTF.

The rearrangement joins TRBV28 to TRBJ2-5; 8 bases line up with TRBD2. The J call could be wrong; TRBJ2-7 is a better fit for the DNA end. This CDR3 region has 14 residues. The germline CDR1 and CDR2 sequences are MDHEN and SYDVKM. Here the CDR3 DNA reads TGTGCCAGCAGGACTAGCGCCGCTCCTGGCGAGCAGTACTTC. Residues: CASRTSAAPGEQYF.

This chain's CDR3 is CASSRDSLNQDTQYF. In DNA, the CDR3 is TGCGCCAGCAGCCGGGACTCCCTAAATCAAGATACGCAGTATTTT. The chain links TRBV4-1 to TRBJ2-3; D is possibly TRBD2 (6 bases). Per germline, CDR1 MGHRA and CDR2 YSYEKL. The length of the CDR3 is 15 residues. V lost 4 bases, J lost 5 bases, and 16 bases lay in between.

This clone has just a few counts. The rearrangement links TRBV6-1 to TRBJ2-1, with D possibly TRBD2 on 6 matching bases. The CDR3 totals 14 residues. Trimming removed 4 bases at V and 8 bases at J, with 15 bases between. CDR1 is MNHNS, CDR2 SASEGT, per germline. The CDR3 DNA follows: TGTGCCAGCAGTGTGCAGGGAGGTAAGGATGAGCAGTTCTTC. Its protein product is CASSVQGGKDEQFF.

The chain carries TRBV28 and TRBJ2-5; D might be TRBD2 (5 bases). Per the germline V gene, CDR1 is MDHEN and CDR2 is SYDVKM. This CDR3 is 16 amino acids long. Deletions cut 1 base from V and 5 bases from J, with 17 bases between. The DNA of the CDR3 is TGTGCCAGCAGTTTATACACTAGTTCTGCTGCGGAGACCCAGTACTTC. Its translation: CASSLYTSSAAETQYF.

The genes are TRBV30 and TRBJ1-2; D is unresolved. The CDR3 is made up of 13 amino acids. The V gene's germline CDR1 is GTSNPN and CDR2 SVGIG (reference sequence). V gave up 4 bases and J gave up 11 bases, with 20 bases separating them. CDR3 coding DNA: TGTGCCTGGATTCAGGCAGGCGCCATTGGGTACACCTTC. It translates to CAWIQAGAIGYTF.

This rearrangement joins TRBV2 to TRBJ1-1; 7 positions agree with TRBD1. The CDR3 spans 13 residues. Trimming removed 6 bases from V and 3 bases from J; junction bases left unmatched: 4. From germline, CDR1 is SNHLY and CDR2 FYNNEI. The CDR3 reads CASRSTGDTEAFF. CDR3 nucleotides: TGTGCCAGCAGAAGCACAGGGGACACTGAAGCTTTCTTT.

The chain combines TRBV6-1 with TRBJ1-1; TRBD1 matches at 7 bases. Per germline, CDR1 MNHNS and CDR2 SASEGT. The CDR3 runs to 13 residues. V was clipped by 5 bases and J by 4 bases; unmatched bases: 4. CDR3 residues: CASSLQGITEAFF. The CDR3 bases are TGTGCCAGCAGTTTACAGGGGATCACTGAAGCTTTCTTT.

V and J are TRBV14 and TRBJ2-1; the D is unclear. The V and J ends lost 0 bases and 0 bases respectively, with 3 bases between them. Looked up from germline, CDR1 is SGHDN and CDR2 is FVKESK. This CDR3 region has 14 residues. CDR3: CASSQDLSYNEQFF. The CDR3 nucleotides read TGTGCCAGCAGCCAAGATCTCTCCTACAATGAGCAGTTCTTC.

CDR3 coding DNA: TGTGCCTGGAGTGTAGGGGCAGGGGACGGTAAACTGTTTTTT. Translation gives CAWSVGAGDGKLFF. V is TRBV30 and J is TRBJ1-4, with a weak D call TRBD1 (6 bases). The CDR3 runs to 14 residues. The ends were cut back, 0 bases at V and 11 bases at J, with 16 bases in the middle. The germline CDR1 and CDR2 sequences are GTSNPN and SVGIG (reference sequence).

The chain combines TRBV11-3 with TRBJ2-2, with 11 positions matching TRBD1. V shed 5 bases, J shed 4 bases, and the junction held 6 bases outside the gene matches. The germline gives CDR1 SGHNT, CDR2 YENEEA. The CDR3 length is 16 residues. The CDR3 here is CASSPRTGGGTGELFF. CDR3 bases: TGTGCCAGCAGCCCCCGGACAGGGGGCGGCACCGGGGAGCTGTTTTTT.

The chain has TRBV27 and TRBJ1-5; D gene unclear. Germline CDR1 reads MNHEY; CDR2 reads SMNVEV (reference sequence). Trimming took 4 bases from V and 5 from J, leaving 9 bases between them. There are 13 residues in the CDR3. The CDR3 spells CASSWSLDQPQHF. The CDR3 DNA reads TGTGCCAGCAGTTGGAGTTTGGATCAGCCCCAGCATTTT.

This chain connects TRBV5-1 to TRBJ2-5, with D perhaps matching TRBD1 (5 bases). Trimming removed 4 bases from V and 4 bases from J, with 14 bases in between. Germline V lookup: CDR1 SGHRS, CDR2 YFSETQ. CDR3 length: 14 amino acids. CDR3 residues: CASSRQRRVETQYF. The CDR3 DNA reads TGCGCCAGCAGCAGACAGAGGCGCGTAGAGACCCAGTACTTC. Full variable domain (missing parts from reference TRBV5-1 and TRBJ2-5): KAGVTQTPRYLIKTRGQQVTLSCSPISGHRSVSWYQQTPGQGLQFLFEYFSETQRNKGNFPGRFSGRQFSNSRSEMNVSTLELGDSALYLCASSRQRRVETQYFGPGTRLLVL.

This CDR3 reads CASSRRGVETQYF. The CDR3 region has the DNA TGTGCCAGCAGCCGCAGGGGGGTGGAGACCCAGTACTTC. This chain joins TRBV11-2 and TRBJ2-5; D might be TRBD1 (7 bases). The germline gives CDR1 SGHAT, CDR2 FQNNGV. The CDR3 consists of 13 residues. Trimming removed 5 bases from V and 5 bases from J, with 12 bases in between. Filled out from reference TRBV11-2 and TRBJ2-5, the complete variable domain reads EAGVAQSPRYKIIEKRQSVAFWCNPISGHATLYWYQQILGQGPKLLIQFQNNGVVDDSQLPKDRFSAERLKGVDSTLKIQPAKLEDSAVYLCASSRRGVETQYFGPGTRLLVL.